Each of the 4 T cell receptor beta chains below was sequenced from the same sample in a study of cytomegalovirus exposure and HLA in healthy donors. The PCR used 60 Vbeta and 13 Jbeta primers. Profiling relied on immunoSEQ multiplex PCR, and the TCRdb table lists in-frame clones only, not all of them. The sample holds hundreds of thousands of clones; roughly 70% are singletons and the top ten take approximately 2.1%. Sequencing input: PBMCs. The receptors come from a female donor in good health and CMV-seronegative.

This chain connects TRBV11-2 to TRBJ2-1; the D gene is possibly TRBD1 (6 bases). CDR1 is SGHAT, CDR2 FQNNGV, per germline. The CDR3 length is 15 residues. The V gene lost 4 bases and the J gene lost 7 bases, with 17 bases spanning the gap. The CDR3 nucleotides read TGTGCCAGCAGCTCGATCTCCGGGACATCAAATGAGCAGTTCTTC. Residues: CASSSISGTSNEQFF.

The CDR3 DNA reads as TGTGCCAGCAGTTACCAGGGAGGGCTTTACGAGCAGTACTTC. Translated, it gives CASSYQGGLYEQYF. The chain combines TRBV6-5 with TRBJ2-5; the match to TRBD2 covers 7 bases. The J call may be wrong; the DNA end is better matched by TRBJ2-7. This CDR3 has 14 residues. From germline, CDR1 is MNHEY and CDR2 SVGAGI.

This chain uses TRBV6-1 with TRBJ1-5; 12 bases map to TRBD1. This CDR3 has 14 residues. The germline gives CDR1 MNHNS, CDR2 SASEGT. The CDR3 sequence: CASRDRGQDQPQHF. Written as DNA, the CDR3 is TGTGCATCCCGGGACAGGGGGCAGGATCAGCCCCAGCATTTT.

J is TRBJ2-1 and V is TRBV13; 11 nucleotides align to TRBD2. The CDR3 spans 16 residues. Trimming took 5 bases from V and 1 from J; bases not matched to a gene: 4. The germline V gene encodes CDR1 PRHDT and CDR2 FYEKMQ (reference sequence). CDR3 loop: CASSPLAGASYNEQFF. The CDR3 region has the DNA TGTGCCAGCAGCCCACTAGCGGGAGCTTCCTACAATGAGCAGTTCTTC.